The 10 T cell receptor beta chains given below trace back to one sample, sequenced in a study of shared T cell receptors in the human thymus. The method was immunoSEQ multiplex PCR; TCRdb's version includes in-frame clones alone and lacks a portion of them. The sample consists of hundreds of thousands of clones, roughly 90% of them appearing once. These data also featured in a second study, about human thymus T cells.

Sequenced sample: thymocytes. The receptors come from a boy less than two years old with a congenital heart defect.

The J gene is TRBJ2-1, the V gene TRBV27; maybe TRBD1 (6 bases). Germline CDR1 MNHEY, CDR2 SMNVEV (reference sequence). V lost 5 bases to trimming and J lost 1 base, with 15 bases between them. This CDR3 has 16 amino acids. CDR3 protein: CASSPDGRGSYNEQFF. CDR3 bases: TGTGCCAGCAGTCCGGACGGTAGGGGGTCCTACAATGAGCAGTTCTTC.

This clone came up once. This chain uses TRBV27 with TRBJ2-5; 10 positions match TRBD2. CDR3 length: 15 amino acids. V gave up 5 bases and J gave up 1 base; unmatched junction bases: 4. Germline assignment: CDR1 MNHEY and CDR2 SMNVEV (reference sequence). The CDR3 region has the DNA TGTGCCAGCAGTAGACTAGCGGGTGCCCAAGAGACCCAGTACTTC. Residues: CASSRLAGAQETQYF.

This sequence joins TRBV5-6 and TRBJ2-1, with D maybe TRBD1 (5 bases). The CDR3 sequence is 13 residues long. With 4 bases removed from V and 7 bases from J, the gap between germline ends came to 12 bases. CDR1 and CDR2 (germline): SGHDT, YYEEEE. The CDR3 coding sequence is TGTGCCAGCAGCCCAGCAGGGCCAAATGAGCAGTTCTTC. Translated, it gives CASSPAGPNEQFF. The full variable domain, in which reference TRBV5-6 and TRBJ2-1 provide the parts outside the CDR3, is DAGVTQSPTHLIKTRGQQVTLRCSPKSGHDTVSWYQQALGQGPQFIFQYYEEEERQRGNFPDRFSGHQFPNYSSELNVNALLLGDSALYLCASSPAGPNEQFFGPGTRLTVL.

The chain joins TRBV2 to TRBJ1-5, with D tentatively TRBD1 (5 bases). The CDR3 length is 13 residues. Germline CDR1 is SNHLY and CDR2 is FYNNEI. The V gene lost 6 bases and the J gene lost 1 base, with 7 bases spanning the gap. The CDR3 reads CASRGLSNQPQHF. In DNA, the CDR3 is TGTGCCAGCAGGGGACTAAGCAATCAGCCCCAGCATTTT.

The gene calls are TRBV29-1 and TRBJ1-2; 9 positions agree with TRBD1. Germline CDR1 SQVTM, CDR2 ANQGSEA. This CDR3 has 15 amino acids. CDR3 loop: CTVRDRELTGYGYTF. DNA for the CDR3: TGCACCGTCCGGGACAGGGAACTAACTGGGTATGGCTACACCTTC.

The chain couples TRBV30 to TRBJ2-1; 10 positions match TRBD2. Germline V gene data show CDR1 as GTSNPN and CDR2 as SVGIG (reference sequence). The CDR3 sequence is 16 residues long. With V trimmed by 3 bases and J by 8 bases, 13 bases remained unmatched. CDR3 protein: CAWRPLRAGGWDEQFF. The DNA of the CDR3 is TGTGCCTGGAGGCCCTTGAGAGCGGGAGGGTGGGATGAGCAGTTCTTC. Looking up the rest from reference TRBV30 and TRBJ2-1 gives the full variable domain: SQTIHQWPATLVQPVGSPLSLECTVEGTSNPNLYWYRQAAGRGLQLLFYSVGIGQISSEVPQNLSASRPQDRQFILSSKKLLLSDSGFYLCAWRPLRAGGWDEQFFGPGTRLTVL.

Remarks on this clone: One end of the junction is discordant with germline, which a read error may explain. J is TRBJ2-7 and V is TRBV5-4; 8 bases line up with TRBD2. Germline assignment: CDR1 SGHNT and CDR2 YYREEE (reference sequence). CDR3 size: 15 residues. The DNA of the CDR3 is TGTGCCAACAGCTTGGGGCGGGAGGTTAGCTACGAGCAGTACTTC. Residues: CANSLGREVSYEQYF.

The gene calls are TRBV6-1 and TRBJ1-1; D is unresolved. Between the trimmed V and J ends, which lost 6 bases and 1 base, there was a span of 3 bases. CDR1 MNHNS and CDR2 SASEGT come from the germline V gene. The CDR3 runs to 11 residues. Here the CDR3 DNA reads TGTGCCAGCAGAGCGAACACTGAAGCTTTCTTT. Amino acid sequence: CASRANTEAFF.

In its sample, this clone was seen once. The chain couples TRBV6-6 to TRBJ1-2; 7 bases align to TRBD1. The J segment lost 5 bases and the V segment lost 6 bases, leaving 12 bases of the junction unmatched. The germline CDR1 and CDR2 sequences are MNHNY and SVGAGI (reference sequence). This CDR3 region has 15 residues. DNA of the CDR3: TGTGCCAGCAGCCACCAACCGACAGGGCCATATGGCTACACCTTC. Translating it yields CASSHQPTGPYGYTF.

This clone appeared a few times. This rearrangement joins TRBV5-8 to TRBJ2-2; TRBD2 agrees at 13 bases. The ends lost 3 bases at V and 1 base at J; junction bases unmatched: 12. There are 20 residues in the CDR3. The germline V gene encodes CDR1 SGHTS and CDR2 YDEGEE. CDR3 nucleotide sequence: TGTGCCAGCAGCTCCCCGGGACTAGCGGGGTCGGTGGGGAACACCGGGGAGCTGTTTTTT. It yields the protein CASSSPGLAGSVGNTGELFF.